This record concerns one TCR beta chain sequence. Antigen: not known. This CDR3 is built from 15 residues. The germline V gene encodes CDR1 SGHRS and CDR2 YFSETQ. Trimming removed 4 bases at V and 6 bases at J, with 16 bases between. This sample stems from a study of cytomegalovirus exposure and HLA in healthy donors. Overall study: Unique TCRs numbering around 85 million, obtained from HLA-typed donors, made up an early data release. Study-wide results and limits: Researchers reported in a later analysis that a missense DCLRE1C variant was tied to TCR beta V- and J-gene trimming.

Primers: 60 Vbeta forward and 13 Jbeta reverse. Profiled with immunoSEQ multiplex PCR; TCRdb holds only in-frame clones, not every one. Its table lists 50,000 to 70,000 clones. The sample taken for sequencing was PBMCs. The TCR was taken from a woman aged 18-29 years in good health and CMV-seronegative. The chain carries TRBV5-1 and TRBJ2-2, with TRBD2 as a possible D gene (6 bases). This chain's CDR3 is CASSASGASAGELFF. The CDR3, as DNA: TGCGCCAGCAGCGCATCCGGGGCTAGCGCCGGGGAGCTGTTTTTT.